These 20 T cell receptor beta chains share one sample of origin, sequenced in a study of molecular identifiers for immune sequencing clone quantification. From the PCR reads, TCRdb called clonotypes with MiXCR, one entry per CDR3 protein. Of about half a million distinct CDR3 sequences in the sample, approximately 25% are singletons; the top ten hold around 0.76%. The sequenced material came from naive CD8+ T cells from blood, with Jurkat cell RNA spiked in. Subset of the sample: FACS-sorted CD8+CD4-CCR7+CD45RA+ naive T cells. Receptor source: a human donor in good health. Some libraries in this study had Jurkat cell RNA spiked in.

This clonotype was counted many times. The chain couples TRBV6-5 to TRBJ1-5; TRBD1 is a possible D gene (5 bases). There are 15 residues in the CDR3. Germline values: CDR1 MNHEY, CDR2 SVGAGI. The V end lost 1 base, the J end lost 4 bases, and 11 bases lay between the germline ends. The CDR3: CASSYYKGLNQPQHF. The CDR3 region has the DNA TGTGCCAGCAGTTACTATAAGGGGTTAAATCAGCCCCAGCATTTT.

The chain uses TRBV19 and TRBJ1-1, with D perhaps TRBD1 (5 bases). The CDR3 spans 14 residues. Germline CDR1 reads LNHDA; CDR2 reads SQIVND (reference sequence). The V gene lost 3 bases and the J gene lost 0 bases, with 8 bases spanning the gap. The CDR3 is CASSIRVMNTEAFF. DNA of the CDR3: TGTGCCAGTAGTATCAGGGTTATGAACACTGAAGCTTTCTTT.

The genes are TRBV7-6 and TRBJ1-2; 10 nucleotides align to TRBD1. The length of the CDR3 is 16 residues. CDR1 is SGHVS and CDR2 is FNYEAQ in the germline V gene. V lost 5 bases to trimming and J lost 4 bases; unmatched junction nucleotides: 10. CDR3 nucleotide sequence: TGTGCCAGCAGCCCTGGGACAGGGGAGAAGGCCTATGGCTACACCTTC. Amino acid sequence: CASSPGTGEKAYGYTF.

The gene calls are TRBV4-2 and TRBJ2-7, with D unclear. Germline V gene lookup returns CDR1 LGHNA and CDR2 YNFKEQ. CDR3 length: 16 amino acids. Trimming removed 1 base from V and 2 bases from J, with 15 bases in between. The CDR3 sequence is CASSQAGIALAYEQYF. The CDR3 nucleotides read TGTGCCAGCAGCCAAGCTGGGATCGCACTCGCCTACGAGCAGTACTTC.

On this clonotype: A junction end diverges from the germline sequence, so it may reflect a read error. CDR3 coding DNA: TGTGCCTGTAGTACTATAGAGGCTGCTGAGACCCAGTACTTC. It specifies CACSTIEAAETQYF. The chain recombines TRBV19 with TRBJ2-5; unclear D gene. In germline, CDR1 is LNHDA, CDR2 SQIVND (reference sequence). The CDR3 length is 14 residues.

This chain connects TRBV10-3 to TRBJ2-7; unclear D gene. Trimming took off 3 bases at V and 2 bases at J, with 23 bases between the two ends. Germline assignment: CDR1 ENHRY and CDR2 SYGVKD. The CDR3 length is 18 residues. The CDR3 nucleotides read TGTGCCATCAGTGATACCCGGCCAGCTTCGCGATATCCCTACGAGCAGTACTTC. Translation: CAISDTRPASRYPYEQYF.

The genes are TRBV10-3 and TRBJ2-7, with a weak D call TRBD1 (5 bases). This CDR3 contains 12 residues. V lost 7 bases to trimming and J lost 5 bases, with 12 bases between them. Germline-derived CDR1 and CDR2 are ENHRY and SYGVKD. Written as DNA, the CDR3 is TGTGCCATCAATCAGCCAGGGAACGAGCAGTACTTC. Translation: CAINQPGNEQYF.

This clonotype showed up many times. The chain combines TRBV11-2 with TRBJ2-7; no clear D gene. The CDR3 contains 13 residues. V lost 1 base to trimming and J lost 7 bases, with 11 bases between them. CDR1 is SGHAT, CDR2 FQNNGV, per germline. The CDR3 loop is CASSLGPAREQYF. Here the CDR3 DNA reads TGTGCCAGCAGCTTAGGTCCAGCCAGGGAGCAGTACTTC.

This rearrangement joins TRBV6-5 to TRBJ2-1, with D possibly being TRBD1 or TRBD2 (5 bases each). Trimming cost V 1 base and J 6 bases, with 19 bases left between them. The CDR3 consists of 17 residues. Germline lookup yields CDR1 MNHEY and CDR2 SVGAGI. CDR3 in DNA: TGTGCCAGCAGTTACTTATCAGGGACCGGAAGGAGCAATGAGCAGTTCTTC. Protein product: CASSYLSGTGRSNEQFF.

The V call is TRBV4-3, the J call TRBJ2-7, with 12 bases identical to TRBD2. Germline-derived CDR1 and CDR2 are LGHNA and YSLEER. The CDR3 is 18 residues long. V trimming: 1 base; J trimming: 3 bases; junction bases outside the gene matches: 10. CDR3 in DNA: TGCGCCAGCAGCCAAGGAACCTTACTAGCGGGGGGAATCTACGAGCAGTACTTC. It encodes CASSQGTLLAGGIYEQYF.

This clonotype was counted ten times or more. The genes are TRBV28 and TRBJ1-5; no clear D gene. V was trimmed by 6 bases and J by 0 bases, leaving 15 bases between them. This CDR3 spans 16 amino acids. Germline CDR1 MDHEN, CDR2 SYDVKM. In DNA form, the CDR3 reads TGTGCCAGCAGCCTCGAGGGCCAGTTTAGCAATCAGCCCCAGCATTTT. This encodes CASSLEGQFSNQPQHF.

This clonotype occurred a few times. The chain links TRBV2 to TRBJ2-7; D remains unclear. The germline gives CDR1 SNHLY, CDR2 FYNNEI. The length of the CDR3 is 12 residues. V was shortened by 6 bases and J by 0 bases, with 6 bases between the two germline ends. The DNA of the CDR3 is TGTGCCAGCAGGTCCCTCTCCTACGAGCAGTACTTC. As protein: CASRSLSYEQYF.

With respect to this clonotype: The CDR3 does not close with the conserved phenylalanine or tryptophan, likely indicating a read error. The DNA is omitted, as the CDR3 cannot be located on it reliably, and the CDR3 follows TCRdb's listing. This chain links TRBV21-1 with TRBJ1-3; the D call in the table, TRBD1, was not verified against the DNA. TRBV21-1 is a documented pseudogene. The CDR3 numbers 14 amino acids, ends counted. CDR3 sequence: CASSKGTVFNTIYL.

In its sample, this clonotype was seen many times. This chain links TRBV13 with TRBJ2-3; D is perhaps TRBD2 (5 bases). This CDR3 is built from 16 residues. Trimming took 5 bases from V and 0 from J, leaving 15 bases between them. The V gene's germline CDR1 is PRHDT and CDR2 FYEKMQ (reference sequence). The chain's CDR3 is CASSPPPGYSTDTQYF. CDR3 nucleotide sequence: TGTGCCAGCAGCCCACCTCCGGGATACAGCACAGATACGCAGTATTTT.

Many counts were recorded for this clonotype. The chain couples TRBV6-5 to TRBJ2-7, with D unresolved. V lost 2 bases, J lost 5 bases, and 10 bases lay in between. The CDR3 spans 13 residues. From germline, CDR1 is MNHEY and CDR2 SVGAGI. This CDR3 is CASSYPSRHEQYF. CDR3 sequence (DNA): TGTGCCAGCAGTTACCCGAGCCGACACGAGCAGTACTTC.

The chain is built from TRBV3-1 and TRBJ1-2; D remains ambiguous. Trimming pared 0 bases from V and 2 bases from J, leaving 13 bases between. This CDR3 comprises 16 residues. CDR1 and CDR2 (germline): LGHDT, YNNKEL (reference sequence). The CDR3 loop is CASSQDRFGRNYGYTF. The CDR3 DNA is TGTGCCAGCAGCCAAGATAGGTTCGGACGGAACTATGGCTACACCTTC.

The chain has TRBV19 and TRBJ2-1, with D hard to call. Trimming took off 3 bases at V and 0 bases at J, with 9 bases between the two ends. CDR1 LNHDA and CDR2 SQIVND come from the germline V gene (reference sequence). This CDR3 contains 15 residues. Written as DNA, the CDR3 is TGTGCCAGTAGTATTCAGGTGGACTCCTACAATGAGCAGTTCTTC. It translates to CASSIQVDSYNEQFF. The variable domain in full, with the rest retrieved from reference TRBV19 and TRBJ2-1, is DGGITQSPKYLFRKEGQNVTLSCEQNLNHDAMYWYRQDPGQGLRLIYYSQIVNDFQKGDIAEGYSVSREKKESFPLTVTSAQKNPTAFYLCASSIQVDSYNEQFFGPGTRLTVL.

This clonotype was counted between two and nine times. CDR3 sequence: CSARDRDFLGSYEQYF. The CDR3, as DNA: TGCAGTGCTAGAGATAGAGACTTTCTGGGCTCCTACGAGCAGTACTTC. The chain combines TRBV20-1 with TRBJ2-7; D uncertain. The V end was cut by 0 bases, the J end by 0 bases, with 15 bases between. Germline V lookup: CDR1 DFQATT, CDR2 SNEGSKA (reference sequence). This CDR3 spans 16 amino acids.

The chain joins TRBV19 to TRBJ2-7, with D hard to call. V lost 3 bases and J lost 5, with 14 bases in between. CDR3 size: 14 residues. CDR1 LNHDA and CDR2 SQIVND come from the germline V gene (reference sequence). CDR3: CASSIVSIDDEQYF. For the CDR3, the DNA is TGTGCCAGTAGTATCGTCAGTATCGACGACGAGCAGTACTTC.

Points on this clonotype: At one end, the junction sequence differs from germline, possibly due to a read error. The chain is built from TRBV4-2 and TRBJ2-7; possibly TRBD2 for D (6 bases). Germline loops: CDR1 LGHNA, CDR2 YNFKEQ. The CDR3 is made up of 16 amino acids. This CDR3 reads CAGSHARGREDYEQYF. CDR3 sequence (DNA): TGTGCCGGCAGCCATGCCCGAGGTAGGGAGGACTACGAGCAGTACTTC.